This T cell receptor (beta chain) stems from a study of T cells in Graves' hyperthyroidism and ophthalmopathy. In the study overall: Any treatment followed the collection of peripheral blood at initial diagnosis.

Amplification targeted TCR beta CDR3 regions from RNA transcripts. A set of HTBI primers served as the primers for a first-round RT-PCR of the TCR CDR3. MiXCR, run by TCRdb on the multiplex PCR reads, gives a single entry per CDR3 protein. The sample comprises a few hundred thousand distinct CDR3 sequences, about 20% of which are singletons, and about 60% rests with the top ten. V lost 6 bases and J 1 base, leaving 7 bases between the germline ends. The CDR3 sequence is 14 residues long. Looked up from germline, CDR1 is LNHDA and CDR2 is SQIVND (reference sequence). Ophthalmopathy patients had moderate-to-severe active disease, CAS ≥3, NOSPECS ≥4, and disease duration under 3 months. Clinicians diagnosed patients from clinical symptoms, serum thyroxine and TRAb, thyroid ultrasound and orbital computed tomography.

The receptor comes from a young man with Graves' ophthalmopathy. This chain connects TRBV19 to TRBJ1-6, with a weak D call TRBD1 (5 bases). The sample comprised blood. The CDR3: CASSRGSYNSPLHF. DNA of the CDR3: TGTGCCAGTAGCCGGGGGTCCTATAATTCACCCCTCCACTTT.